What follows describes a single T cell receptor (beta chain). Its antigen is still unknown. Germline CDR1 and CDR2: SGHVS and FNYEAQ. The CDR3 consists of 15 residues. The V and J ends lost 5 bases and 1 base, in that order; junction bases with no gene match: 8. This record belongs to a study of T cells in pancreatic ductal adenocarcinoma. Data came from immunoSEQ multiplex PCR; TCRdb stores just in-frame clones and leaves some out. The top ten hold roughly 3.1% of the sample, which has about 100,000 clones, 90% to 95% seen once. Findings and caveats of the study: Tumors hold more CD45RO+ effector T cells, which may bias toward lower diversity.

No neoadjuvant therapy was given to the selected pancreatic ductal adenocarcinoma patients before their surgery. Material for sequencing was PBMCs. The chain carries TRBV7-6 and TRBJ2-7; TRBD2 matches at 7 bases. The clonotype originates from a human donor with pancreatic ductal adenocarcinoma. The CDR3 here is CASSPRLLASYEQYF. The CDR3 DNA reads TGTGCCAGCAGCCCCCGGCTACTAGCGTCCTACGAGCAGTACTTC.